The 12 T cell receptor beta chains given below trace back to one sample, sequenced in a study of T-cell memory formation after mild COVID-19. MiXCR was run by TCRdb on the 5' RACE reads, yielding one entry per CDR3 protein. The sample contains about 200,000 distinct CDR3 sequences, 9.5% of which appear only once. Sequencing was done on a sample of PBMCs or a T cell subset sorted from them (not recorded which). The receptors shown here come from a man between 18 and 35 years old who had mild COVID-19 (a few samples of this study predate the infection). Cell type and time point are not known.

V and J are TRBV5-1 and TRBJ1-2; possible D gene TRBD1, 5 bases. Germline V gene sequence: CDR1 SGHRS, CDR2 YFSETQ. With 2 bases removed from V and 4 bases from J, the gap between germline ends came to 12 bases. This CDR3 is 14 amino acids long. CDR3 loop: CASSFESGRYGYTF. The CDR3 coding sequence is TGCGCCAGCAGCTTTGAGTCAGGGCGCTATGGCTACACCTTC.

Here the CDR3 DNA reads TGCAGTGCTAGAGATCGCCTAGCGGGGTCCTACAATGAGCAGTTCTTC. The encoded protein is CSARDRLAGSYNEQFF. The rearrangement links TRBV20-1 to TRBJ2-1; 9 bases fit TRBD2. The CDR3 spans 16 residues. With V trimmed by 0 bases and J by 1 base, 4 bases remained unmatched. CDR1 and CDR2 (germline): DFQATT, SNEGSKA (reference sequence).

This clonotype was picked up many times. The chain combines TRBV6-6 with TRBJ1-4; tentatively, D is TRBD1 (6 bases). The CDR3 runs 14 residues. The V end lost 5 bases, the J end lost 4 bases, and 11 bases lay between the germline ends. Germline CDR1 MNHNY, CDR2 SVGAGI (reference sequence). The CDR3, as DNA: TGTGCCAGCAGTAAAGGGGGGGATAATGAAAAACTGTTTTTT. Amino acid sequence: CASSKGGDNEKLFF.

This clonotype was observed at least ten times. This chain connects TRBV24-1 to TRBJ2-5; unclear D gene. The CDR3 extends over 14 amino acids. Germline assignment: CDR1 KGHDR and CDR2 SFDVKD. Deletions cut 4 bases from V and 0 bases from J, with 8 bases between. The CDR3 DNA reads as TGTGCCACCAGTGAAAGAAGAGACCAAGAGACCCAGTACTTC. It yields the protein CATSERRDQETQYF.

A few counts support this clonotype. The V gene is TRBV18, the J gene TRBJ1-5; no reliable D call. The CDR3 runs to 16 residues. V was pared by 2 bases and J by 4 bases, with 15 bases between. CDR1 KGHSH and CDR2 LQKENI come from the germline V gene. This CDR3 is CASSPGQEFGNQPQHF. Written as DNA, the CDR3 is TGTGCCAGCTCACCAGGCCAAGAGTTTGGGAATCAGCCCCAGCATTTT.

This clonotype showed up many times. The J gene is TRBJ1-4, the V gene TRBV7-8; TRBD1 matches 10 bases. V gave up 5 bases and J gave up 3 bases; unmatched junction bases: 3. Germline CDR1 SGHVS, CDR2 FQNEAQ. The CDR3 contains 15 residues. The CDR3 coding sequence is TGTGCCAGCAGCCGACAGGGGGCGGCTAATGAAAAACTGTTTTTT. This encodes CASSRQGAANEKLFF.

The rearrangement joins TRBV6-2 or TRBV6-3 to TRBJ1-5; 8 bases fit TRBD1. Losses at the gene ends were 1 base for V and 5 bases for J; bases not matched to a gene: 1. The germline gives CDR1 MNHEY, CDR2 SVGEGT. The CDR3 is 14 residues long. The chain's CDR3 is CASSYFRGHQPQHF. CDR3 bases: TGTGCCAGCAGTTACTTCAGGGGGCATCAGCCCCAGCATTTT.

This clonotype has more than one count but fewer than ten. The chain links TRBV12-3 or TRBV12-4 to TRBJ2-6; the D gene is possibly TRBD2 (7 bases). Trimming pared 6 bases from V and 0 bases from J, leaving 18 bases between. This CDR3 has 18 residues. The CDR3 DNA sequence: TGTGCCAGCAGGCCGAGGTGGGGGGGGGCCTCTGGGGCCAACGTCCTGACTTTC. Translation: CASRPRWGGASGANVLTF.

This chain uses TRBV2 with TRBJ1-3; D is unclear. The CDR3 spans 15 residues. Per germline, CDR1 SNHLY and CDR2 FYNNEI. Between the trimmed V and J ends, which lost 2 bases and 4 bases, there was a span of 12 bases. The CDR3 nucleotides read TGTGCCAGCAGTGAACTTGGGGTTCACGGAAACACCATATATTTT. Protein: CASSELGVHGNTIYF.

This clonotype has a handful of counts. This chain uses TRBV5-1 with TRBJ2-2; D possibly corresponds to TRBD2 (6 bases). The CDR3 is 14 amino acids. The ends were cut back, 5 bases at V and 2 bases at J, with 10 bases in the middle. Germline V CDR1 and CDR2: SGHRS, YFSETQ. CDR3 loop: CASRAGLNTGELFF. As DNA, the CDR3 is TGCGCCAGCAGGGCGGGACTCAACACCGGGGAGCTGTTTTTT.

The chain recombines TRBV5-1 with TRBJ1-3; tentatively, D is TRBD1 (5 bases). The V gene's germline CDR1 is SGHRS and CDR2 YFSETQ. This CDR3 spans 15 amino acids. V lost 2 bases, J lost 1 base, and 10 bases lay in between. The CDR3 DNA is TGCGCCAGCAGCTTCCAGGGCGTTTCTGGAAACACCATATATTTT. Its protein product is CASSFQGVSGNTIYF.

This rearrangement joins TRBV21-1 to TRBJ1-6. TRBV21-1 is tagged as a pseudogene. The CDR3 is 17 amino acids. The chain's CDR3 is CASSKRWRLDYNSPLHF. For the CDR3, the DNA is TGTGCCAGCAGCAAAAGATGGCGACTCGACTATAATTCACCCCTCCACTTT.